These 18 T cell receptor beta chains share one sample of origin, sequenced in a study of shared T cell receptors in the human thymus. The repertoire was sequenced with immunoSEQ multiplex PCR; TCRdb's copy has only in-frame clones and lacks some. The sample contains hundreds of thousands of clones, more than 75% of which appear only once. Another study also made use of these data, one on human thymus T cells.

The sequencing sample was made of thymocytes. The receptors come from a boy in the first two years of life with a congenital heart defect.

The chain couples TRBV10-3 to TRBJ2-3; 11 positions match TRBD2. The CDR3 has 18 amino acids. CDR1 is ENHRY, CDR2 SYGVKD, per germline. V trimming: 0 bases; J trimming: 2 bases; junction bases outside the gene matches: 7. In DNA form, the CDR3 reads TGTGCCATCAGTGAGTCGGGTCCTAGCGGGGGGTACACAGATACGCAGTATTTT. It is translated as CAISESGPSGGYTDTQYF.

The genes are TRBV27 and TRBJ2-7; 9 bases are shared with TRBD2. The germline gives CDR1 MNHEY, CDR2 SMNVEV (reference sequence). Germline trimming cut 5 bases from V and 0 bases from J; bases unmatched to any gene: 5. This CDR3 region has 15 residues. The CDR3 bases are TGTGCCAGCAGTCCGCTTAGCGGGAGCTCCTACGAGCAGTACTTC. Translating gives CASSPLSGSSYEQYF.

This clone has only one observation. The chain is built from TRBV4-3 and TRBJ2-1; perhaps TRBD1 as D (5 bases). The germline V gene has CDR1 LGHNA and CDR2 YSLEER. The CDR3 has 17 residues. The V gene lost 0 bases and the J gene lost 8 bases, with 20 bases spanning the gap. The CDR3 loop reads CASSQEGLGPPHDEQFF. DNA of the CDR3: TGCGCCAGCAGCCAAGAAGGGTTGGGGCCCCCACACGATGAGCAGTTCTTC.

The rearrangement uses TRBV5-1 and TRBJ2-3; 10 nucleotides match TRBD2. The CDR3 has 18 amino acids. From germline, CDR1 is SGHRS and CDR2 YFSETQ. Germline trimming cut 3 bases from V and 2 bases from J; bases unmatched to any gene: 12. The CDR3 nucleotides read TGCGCCAGCAGCTGCCCCTTGGGGCTAGCGGGGGTCACAGATACGCAGTATTTT. Its protein product is CASSCPLGLAGVTDTQYF. Filled out from reference TRBV5-1 and TRBJ2-3, the complete variable domain reads KAGVTQTPRYLIKTRGQQVTLSCSPISGHRSVSWYQQTPGQGLQFLFEYFSETQRNKGNFPGRFSGRQFSNSRSEMNVSTLELGDSALYLCASSCPLGLAGVTDTQYFGPGTRLTVL.

The chain links TRBV27 to TRBJ1-5, with 7 bases lining up with TRBD1. V was pared by 3 bases and J by 4 bases, with 6 bases of the junction left unmatched. Germline CDR1 MNHEY, CDR2 SMNVEV (reference sequence). The CDR3 loop spans 15 amino acids. The CDR3 protein is CASSLQGVRNQPQHF. The CDR3 nucleotides read TGTGCCAGCAGTTTGCAGGGGGTTCGTAATCAGCCCCAGCATTTT.

The genes are TRBV9 and TRBJ1-5; a possible D gene is TRBD1 (6 bases). Germline-derived CDR1 and CDR2 are SGDLS and YYNGEE. The germline V and J ends were trimmed by 3 bases and 7 bases, with 14 bases remaining between them. This CDR3 has 14 amino acids. CDR3 nucleotides: TGTGCCAGCAGCGGGGGACAACCAGAGCAGCCCCAGCATTTT. Amino acid sequence: CASSGGQPEQPQHF.

With respect to this clone: The sample contains more than one DNA sequence encoding this CDR3. The chain has TRBV11-2 and TRBJ2-7, with TRBD2 matching over 10 bases. There are 15 residues in the CDR3. The germline V gene encodes CDR1 SGHAT and CDR2 FQNNGV. The junction had 1 base not matched to a gene; V was cut back by 0 bases and J by 2 bases. DNA of the CDR3: TGTGCCAGCAGCTTAGATAGCGGGGGGCCCTACGAGCAGTACTTC. It specifies CASSLDSGGPYEQYF.

V and J are TRBV5-6 and TRBJ2-1, with 8 bases identical to TRBD2. The germline V gene encodes CDR1 SGHDT and CDR2 YYEEEE. CDR3 size: 17 residues. The V and J ends lost 4 bases and 0 bases, in that order; junction bases with no gene match: 9. CDR3 sequence: CASSRAGVNSSYNEQFF. The CDR3, as DNA: TGTGCCAGCAGCCGAGCGGGGGTTAACAGCTCCTACAATGAGCAGTTCTTC.

The rearrangement uses TRBV30 and TRBJ2-1, with 9 bases matching TRBD1. The length of the CDR3 is 16 residues. CDR1 and CDR2 (germline): GTSNPN, SVGIG (reference sequence). V lost 2 bases to trimming and J lost 3 bases; unmatched junction nucleotides: 8. The CDR3 bases are TGTGCCTGGAGTCCCCGCCCGGGACAGGGCTACAATGAGCAGTTCTTC. Protein sequence: CAWSPRPGQGYNEQFF.

The chain has TRBV4-2 and TRBJ2-1, with 10 nucleotides matching TRBD2. The V and J ends lost 4 bases and 0 bases, in that order; junction bases with no gene match: 21. Looked up from germline, CDR1 is LGHNA and CDR2 is YNFKEQ. This CDR3 is 22 amino acids long. As DNA, the CDR3 is TGTGCCAGCAGCCCAATTCCTCCCTTCATAGCGGGAGGCCCCACCTCCTACAATGAGCAGTTCTTC. Residues: CASSPIPPFIAGGPTSYNEQFF.

This chain links TRBV5-6 with TRBJ1-1; 9 bases align to TRBD1. This CDR3 is built from 18 residues. The V segment lost 4 bases and the J segment 3 bases; nucleotides outside the gene matches: 16. CDR1 is SGHDT and CDR2 is YYEEEE in the germline V gene. CDR3 nucleotides: TGTGCCAGCAGCCGTGCCAAATCCCACCGGACAGGGGACACTGAAGCTTTCTTT. Its protein is CASSRAKSHRTGDTEAFF. The full variable domain, rest sourced from reference TRBV5-6 and TRBJ1-1, is DAGVTQSPTHLIKTRGQQVTLRCSPKSGHDTVSWYQQALGQGPQFIFQYYEEEERQRGNFPDRFSGHQFPNYSSELNVNALLLGDSALYLCASSRAKSHRTGDTEAFFGQGTRLTVV.

This clone was seen a single time. The genes are TRBV2 and TRBJ1-5, with 8 bases aligning to TRBD1. CDR1 and CDR2 from the germline V gene are SNHLY and FYNNEI. This CDR3 region has 15 residues. The trim removed 3 bases at V and 2 bases at J, leaving 3 bases unmatched. In DNA form, the CDR3 reads TGTGCCAGCAGTGAGGGGGGACAGGGCAATCAGCCCCAGCATTTT. This codes for CASSEGGQGNQPQHF. The full variable domain, its missing parts supplied by reference TRBV2 and TRBJ1-5, is EPEVTQTPSHQVTQMGQEVILRCVPISNHLYFYWYRQILGQKVEFLVSFYNNEISEKSEIFDDQFSVERPDGSNFTLKIRSTKLEDSAMYFCASSEGGQGNQPQHFGDGTRLSIL.

V usage is TRBV5-4 and J usage is TRBJ1-4; D gene uncertain. Germline V gene lookup returns CDR1 SGHNT and CDR2 YYREEE (reference sequence). The CDR3 length is 14 residues. Trimming pared 4 bases from V and 0 bases from J, leaving 7 bases between. The CDR3 coding sequence is TGTGCCAGCAGCGAACGGGCAACTAATGAAAAACTGTTTTTT. Amino acids: CASSERATNEKLFF. Drawing the rest from reference TRBV5-4 and TRBJ1-4, the complete variable domain is ETGVTQSPTHLIKTRGQQVTLRCSSQSGHNTVSWYQQALGQGPQFIFQYYREEENGRGNFPPRFSGLQFPNYSSELNVNALELDDSALYLCASSERATNEKLFFGSGTQLSVL.

The genes are TRBV5-1 and TRBJ1-2, with a tentative D call TRBD1 (5 bases). Per the germline V gene, CDR1 is SGHRS and CDR2 is YFSETQ. The length of the CDR3 is 15 residues. V was pared by 0 bases and J by 3 bases, with 12 bases between. The CDR3 DNA reads as TGCGCCAGCAGCTTGGGGGCAGGGTGGGACTATGGCTACACCTTC. Its translation: CASSLGAGWDYGYTF.

CDR3 sequence (DNA): TGCGCCAGCAGCCAAGATCTAGCAGCTGCAACTAATGAAAAACTGTTTTTT. This encodes CASSQDLAAATNEKLFF. V usage is TRBV4-1 and J usage is TRBJ1-4; D remains unclear. Germline V CDR1 and CDR2: MGHRA, YSYEKL. The CDR3 consists of 17 residues. Trimming shortened V by 0 bases and J by 0 bases, and 11 bases separated the two germline ends.

This chain links TRBV27 with TRBJ1-6; 9 nucleotides match TRBD1. The V gene end was trimmed by 8 bases and the J gene end by 7 bases; junction bases not matched to a gene: 12. The CDR3 length is 16 residues. The V gene's germline CDR1 is MNHEY and CDR2 SMNVEV (reference sequence). CDR3 sequence reads: CASGGQGSPINSPLHF. DNA of the CDR3: TGTGCCAGCGGGGGACAGGGATCCCCGATCAATTCACCCCTCCACTTT.

This clone has only one observation. V is TRBV7-3 and J is TRBJ2-1; D might be TRBD1 (5 bases). Trimming took off 0 bases at V and 7 bases at J, with 13 bases between the two ends. The CDR3 contains 15 residues. The germline V gene has CDR1 SGHTA and CDR2 FQGTGA. CDR3 protein: CASSLTRVEVNEQFF. CDR3 sequence (DNA): TGTGCCAGCAGCTTAACCAGGGTGGAAGTAAATGAGCAGTTCTTC.

This clone was detected only a few times. This chain connects TRBV19 to TRBJ1-5; TRBD1 is a possible D gene (6 bases). The V gene lost 4 bases and the J gene lost 5 bases, with 18 bases spanning the gap. The germline V gene has CDR1 LNHDA and CDR2 SQIVND (reference sequence). This CDR3 region has 16 residues. The CDR3 DNA is TGTGCCAGTAGTAATAGAAAGGGGGTTTGGGATCAGCCCCAGCATTTT. It specifies CASSNRKGVWDQPQHF.